This TCR beta chain was documented in a study of glioma-infiltrating T cells after dendritic cell vaccination. About the research overall: Dendritic cell vaccination trial patients had either newly diagnosed or recurrent glioblastoma.

Using immunoSEQ multiplex PCR, the repertoire was profiled, and TCRdb retains in-frame clones only, with some absent. The sample lists 60,000 to 70,000 clones; roughly four fifths were seen once. Blood PBMC samples: pre-vaccination, two weeks post third vaccination, and at tumor progression. Per germline, CDR1 SGHTA and CDR2 FQGNSA. The CDR3 sequence is 13 residues long. V was clipped by 0 bases and J by 7 bases, with 8 bases between them. The sequence derives from a human donor with glioblastoma. The rearrangement links TRBV7-2 to TRBJ2-3; weak D call: TRBD1 (5 bases). The source was blood, collected before dendritic cell vaccination. The CDR3 sequence is CASSLAQGYTQYF. CDR3 sequence (DNA): TGTGCCAGCAGCTTAGCTCAGGGATATACGCAGTATTTT.